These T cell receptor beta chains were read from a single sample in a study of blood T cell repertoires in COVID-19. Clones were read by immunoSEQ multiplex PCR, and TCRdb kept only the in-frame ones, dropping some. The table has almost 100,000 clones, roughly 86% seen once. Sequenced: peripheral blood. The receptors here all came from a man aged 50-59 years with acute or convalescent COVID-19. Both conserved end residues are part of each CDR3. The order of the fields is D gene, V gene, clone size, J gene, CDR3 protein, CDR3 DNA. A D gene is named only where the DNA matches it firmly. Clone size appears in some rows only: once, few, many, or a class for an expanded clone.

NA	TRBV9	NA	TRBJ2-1	CASSPIGVHPYNEQFF	TGTGCCAGCAGCCCTATCGGGGTGCACCCTTACAATGAGCAGTTCTTC
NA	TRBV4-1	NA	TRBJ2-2	CASSQVNRLNTGELFF	TGCGCCAGCAGCCAAGTAAACAGGTTAAACACCGGGGAGCTGTTTTTT
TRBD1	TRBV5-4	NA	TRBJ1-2	CASSLPGGRDYGYTF	TGTGCCAGCAGCTTGCCAGGGGGCCGTGACTATGGCTACACCTTC
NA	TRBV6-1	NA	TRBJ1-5	CASSESSGALPQHF	TGTGCCAGCAGTGAATCCTCTGGGGCGCTGCCCCAGCATTTT
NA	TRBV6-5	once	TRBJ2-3	CASSLSTDTQYF	TGTGCCAGCAGCTTAAGCACAGATACGCAGTATTTT
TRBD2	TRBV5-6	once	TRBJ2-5	CASSQTSGSQETQYF	TGTGCCAGCAGCCAGACTAGCGGATCCCAAGAGACCCAGTACTTC
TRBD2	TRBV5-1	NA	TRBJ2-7	CASSSRLAHEQYF	TGCGCCAGCAGCTCCCGACTAGCGCACGAGCAGTACTTC
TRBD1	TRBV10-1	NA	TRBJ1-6	CASSDLTGGNSPLHF	TGCGCCAGCAGTGACCTAACAGGGGGCAATTCACCCCTCCACTTT
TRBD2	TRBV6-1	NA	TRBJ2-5	CASSDRLAGGTRETQYF	TGTGCCAGCAGTGATAGACTAGCGGGAGGGACGCGAGAGACCCAGTACTTC
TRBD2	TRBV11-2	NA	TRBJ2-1	CASRVAGALAGRGEQFF	TGTGCCAGCAGAGTAGCGGGAGCGCTGGCGGGACGGGGTGAGCAGTTCTTC
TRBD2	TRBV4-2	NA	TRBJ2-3	CASSQAFGASGRGTDTQYF	TGTGCCAGCAGCCAAGCCTTTGGAGCTAGCGGGAGAGGCACAGATACGCAGTATTTT
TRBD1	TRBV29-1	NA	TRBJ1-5	CSVGQGNQPQHF	TGCAGCGTGGGACAGGGGAATCAGCCCCAGCATTTT
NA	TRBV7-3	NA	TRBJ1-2	CASSSGGRLSF	TGTGCCAGCAGCTCCGGCGGCCGTCTGTCCTTC
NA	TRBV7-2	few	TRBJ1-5	CASSLYQDNQPQHF	TGTGCCAGCAGCTTATACCAGGATAATCAGCCCCAGCATTTT
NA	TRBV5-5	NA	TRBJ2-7	CASSLVDEQYF	TGTGCCAGCAGCTTGGTAGACGAGCAGTACTTC
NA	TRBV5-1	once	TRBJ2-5	CASSTERGETQYF	TGCGCCAGCAGTACCGAAAGGGGCGAGACCCAGTACTTC
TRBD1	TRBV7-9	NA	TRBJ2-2	CASRQNRDRLNTGELFF	TGTGCCAGCAGACAGAACCGGGACAGACTGAACACCGGGGAGCTGTTTTTT
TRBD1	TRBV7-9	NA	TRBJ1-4	CASSSTGGSTNEKLFF	TGTGCCAGCAGCTCAACAGGGGGCAGTACTAATGAAAAACTGTTTTTT
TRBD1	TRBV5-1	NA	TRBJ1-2	CASSLETGHGYTF	TGCGCCAGCAGCTTGGAGACAGGGCACGGCTACACCTTC
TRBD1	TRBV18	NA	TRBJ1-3	CASSPPGRGSGNTIYF	TGTGCCAGCTCACCACCGGGCAGGGGGTCTGGAAACACCATATATTTT
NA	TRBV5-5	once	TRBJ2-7	CASSLVNYEQYF	TGTGCCAGCAGCTTGGTCAACTACGAGCAGTACTTC
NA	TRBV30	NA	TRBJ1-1	CAWHRDNTEAFF	TGTGCCTGGCACAGGGATAACACTGAAGCTTTCTTT
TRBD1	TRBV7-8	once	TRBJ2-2	CASRKGTVNTGELFF	TGTGCCAGCAGGAAGGGGACAGTCAACACCGGGGAGCTGTTTTTT
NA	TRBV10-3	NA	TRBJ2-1	CASRDIGHEQFF	TGTGCCTCCCGGGACATAGGCCATGAGCAGTTCTTC
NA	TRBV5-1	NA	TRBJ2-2	CASSSLATDTGELFF	TGCGCCAGCAGCAGTTTAGCGACGGATACCGGGGAGCTGTTTTTT
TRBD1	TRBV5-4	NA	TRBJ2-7	CACATGTGYYEQYF	TGTGCCTGCGCCACCGGGACAGGGTACTACGAGCAGTACTTC
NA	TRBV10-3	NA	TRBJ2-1	CAISSQRTYNEQFF	TGTGCCATCAGTAGCCAGCGAACCTACAATGAGCAGTTCTTC
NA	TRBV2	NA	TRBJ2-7	CASSEGGGLSYEQYF	TGTGCCAGCAGTGAGGGAGGCGGGCTCTCCTACGAGCAGTACTTC
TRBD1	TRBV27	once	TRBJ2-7	CASSVGQGTYEQYF	TGTGCCAGCAGTGTCGGACAGGGGACCTACGAGCAGTACTTC
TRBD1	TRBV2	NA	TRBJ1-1	CASSGTGGFTEAFF	TGTGCCAGTTCCGGGACAGGGGGATTTACTGAAGCTTTCTTT
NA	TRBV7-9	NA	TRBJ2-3	CASSPLGGSSVTDTQYF	TGTGCCAGCAGCCCCCTGGGTGGTTCGAGCGTCACAGATACGCAGTATTTT
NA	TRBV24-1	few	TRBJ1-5	CATSDPRGAGQPQHF	TGTGCCACCAGTGATCCCCGGGGGGCTGGACAGCCCCAGCATTTT
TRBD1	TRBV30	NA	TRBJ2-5	CAWREGTGVQETQYF	TGTGCCTGGAGGGAAGGGACAGGGGTCCAAGAGACCCAGTACTTC
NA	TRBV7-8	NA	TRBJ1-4	CASSLARWGVVNEKLFF	TGTGCCAGCAGCTTAGCGCGGTGGGGGGTGGTTAATGAAAAACTGTTTTTT
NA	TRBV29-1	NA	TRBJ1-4	CSVVLAGQGLNEKLFF	TGCAGCGTTGTTTTAGCCGGCCAGGGCCTTAATGAAAAACTGTTTTTT
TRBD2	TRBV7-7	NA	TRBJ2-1	CASSPGLAVYSEQFF	TGTGCTAGCAGCCCCGGACTAGCGGTTTATAGTGAGCAGTTCTTC
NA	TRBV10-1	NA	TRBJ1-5	CASSENTNQPQHF	TGCGCCAGCAGTGAAAATACAAATCAGCCCCAGCATTTT
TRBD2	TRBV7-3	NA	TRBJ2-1	CASSLGSGSMWDEQFF	TGTGCCAGCAGCCTCGGGAGCGGGAGTATGTGGGATGAGCAGTTCTTC
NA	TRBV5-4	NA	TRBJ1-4	CASTNSGGKGSEKLFF	TGTGCCAGCACCAATTCGGGGGGTAAGGGCTCGGAAAAACTGTTTTTT
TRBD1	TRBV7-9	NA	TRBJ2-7	CASSPRTGYEQYF	TGTGCCAGCAGCCCGAGGACAGGCTACGAGCAGTACTTC
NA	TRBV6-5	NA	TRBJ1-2	CASIPDRDFDYGYTF	TGTGCCAGCATCCCGGACAGAGACTTTGACTATGGCTACACCTTC
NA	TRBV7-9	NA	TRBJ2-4	CASRSWEDIQYF	TGTGCCAGCAGGTCGTGGGAGGACATTCAGTACTTC
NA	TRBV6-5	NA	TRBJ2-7	CASSYSITFRGEQYF	TGTGCCAGCAGTTACTCTATTACGTTCAGGGGCGAGCAGTACTTC
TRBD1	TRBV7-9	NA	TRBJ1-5	CASSLGDRVGNQPQHF	TGTGCCAGCAGCTTAGGGGACAGGGTGGGTAATCAGCCCCAGCATTTT
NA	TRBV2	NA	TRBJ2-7	CASHNRGVGGEQYF	TGTGCCAGCCATAACCGGGGAGTAGGGGGAGAGCAGTACTTC
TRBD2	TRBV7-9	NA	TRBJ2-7	CASAAGERTYEQYF	TGTGCCTCTGCCGCGGGGGAGCGAACCTACGAGCAGTACTTC